This T cell receptor (beta chain) was captured by sequencing in a study of graft-versus-host responses after intestinal transplantation. Background on the study: Once they had received anti-thymocyte globulin induction, all recipients took tacrolimus and steroids for approximately 3 years. Study-level points and caveats: Some patients had graft-donor T cell macrochimerism. In their allografts, the ratios of graft-versus-host to host-versus-graft T cell clones were high. Ileal or blood samples showed some GvH clones first, and such clones were also found in recipient marrow.

The V end lost 4 bases, the J end lost 6 bases, and 7 bases lay between the germline ends. Germline loops: CDR1 LNHDA, CDR2 SQIVND (reference sequence). The CDR3 contains 11 residues. Produced via immunoSEQ multiplex PCR; TCRdb's table is partial and in-frame only. The data show around 90,000 clones, approximately 92% seen once. Note on this clone: The antigen is unknown.

The source is a human donor who received an intestinal transplant. The sample consisted of unstimulated CD8+ T cells sorted from spleen or lymph node cells, taken before intestinal transplant. The chain is built from TRBV19 and TRBJ2-7; D unresolved. The CDR3 DNA follows: TGTGCCAGTAGTACTGGGCGCGAGCAGTACTTC. Its protein product is CASSTGREQYF.